The T cell receptor beta chain described here comes from a study of graft-versus-host responses after intestinal transplantation. Whole-study findings and limits: Recipient marrow harbored GvH clones, some of which surfaced first in ileum or blood.

CDR1 is MNHEY and CDR2 is SMNVEV in the germline V gene (reference sequence). The CDR3 has 14 residues. V was pared by 0 bases and J by 11 bases, with 11 bases between. A single count supports this clone. Antigen unknown. TCRdb keeps only in-frame clones here, not all; method: immunoSEQ multiplex PCR. The repertoire holds around 100,000 clones, roughly 87% seen once, with 0.85% to 1% in the top ten. The sequenced sample was unstimulated CD4+ T cells sorted from spleen or lymph node cells, obtained before transplant. The receptor's source is a human donor who was the organ donor for an intestinal transplant. The rearrangement links TRBV27 to TRBJ1-6; D unclear. The CDR3 DNA sequence: TGTGCCAGCAGTTTATCGCACAGCTCAACACCCCTCCACTTT. This translates into CASSLSHSSTPLHF.